This TCR beta chain was recorded in a study of T cell responses to AZD1222 COVID-19 vaccine. Overall study findings and caveats: Vaccine-associated CD4 TCRs ranged over spike, dominating at 160-218 and 743-854. Spike-specific TCRs gained breadth and depth after people received two AZD1222 doses.

Sequenced by immunoSEQ multiplex PCR; TCRdb stores in-frame clones only, minus some. Of some 79,000 clones detected, roughly 85% appear once; the ten largest clones hold about 12%. The V end lost 3 bases, the J end lost 5 bases, and 4 bases lay between the germline ends. Germline CDR1 is LGHDT and CDR2 is YNNKEL (reference sequence). The CDR3 totals 11 residues. Note on this clone: Its antigen is unknown. Other DNA sequences within the sample encode an identical CDR3.

Here the sequenced sample was peripheral blood, taken 28 days after the second AZD1222 dose. The rearrangement joins TRBV3-1 (or the pseudogene TRBV3-2) to TRBJ1-1; the D is unclear. The receptor comes from an adult who received the AZD1222 COVID-19 vaccine. The CDR3 DNA reads TGTGCCAGCAGCCAGGGGACTGAAGCTTTCTTT. Amino acids: CASSQGTEAFF.